This T cell receptor (beta chain) is drawn from a study of beta chain features in type 1 diabetes. Broader study findings: For patients and controls alike, PCR might favor shorter templates to the same degree. TCRB CDR3s were moderately but significantly shorter in Type 1 diabetes patients in all four CD4+ subsets. Cells carrying high TCR expression could end up over-represented when cDNA is sequenced.

As every portion of the isolated RNA was reverse transcribed, the sequencing read expressed TCRB transcripts. An average around 3.8 million reads came from naive, central memory and regulatory T cell samples. Data came from immunoSEQ multiplex PCR; TCRdb stores just in-frame clones and leaves some out. The repertoire consists of around 650,000 clones, with 9.5% to 15% occurring once and the leading ten covering 0.09% to 0.15%. Per germline, CDR1 SGHNT and CDR2 YYREEE (reference sequence). This CDR3 comprises 15 residues. The V and J ends lost 4 bases and 1 base respectively, with 14 bases between them. About this clone itself: Antigen specificity is unknown.

The sequence derives from a man between 25 and 39 years old with type 1 diabetes. Specimen: naive CD4+ T cells from blood. The chain couples TRBV5-4 to TRBJ2-5, with D perhaps assigned TRBD1 or TRBD2 (5 bases each). The CDR3 DNA follows: TGTGCCAGCAGCGCCCGGGACCGCACCCAAGAGACCCAGTACTTC. It translates to CASSARDRTQETQYF.